These 9 T cell receptor beta chains were all obtained from the same sample, sequenced in a study of blood T cell repertoires in COVID-19. Profiled with immunoSEQ multiplex PCR; TCRdb holds only in-frame clones, not every one. The table shows roughly 190,000 clones, with roughly four fifths occurring only once. Sequencing input: PBMCs or T cells enriched from blood (not recorded which). The receptors were sampled from a man aged 40-55 years who had recovered from COVID-19.

The J gene is TRBJ2-1, the V gene TRBV19; 7 bases are shared with TRBD2. Germline loops: CDR1 LNHDA, CDR2 SQIVND (reference sequence). V trimming: 6 bases; J trimming: 1 base; junction bases outside the gene matches: 12. This CDR3 is 17 amino acids long. CDR3 coding DNA: TGTGCCAGTAGCCGAGGAGGTTCTAGCGGATCCTACAATGAGCAGTTCTTC. It translates to CASSRGGSSGSYNEQFF.

A single count supports this clone. The chain employs TRBV6-2 or TRBV6-3 and TRBJ2-3; 13 positions match TRBD2. J gave up 1 base and V 2 bases, and 9 bases lay outside the gene matches. The germline gives CDR1 MNHEY, CDR2 SVGEGT. This CDR3 comprises 19 residues. CDR3 residues: CASSYRLAGGGLRTDTQYF. In nucleotides, the CDR3 is TGTGCCAGCAGTTACCGACTAGCGGGAGGCGGTCTCCGCACAGATACGCAGTATTTT.

The chain uses TRBV6-5 and TRBJ2-7; D possibly corresponds to TRBD2 (5 bases). V was pared by 6 bases and J by 0 bases, with 9 bases between. Germline values: CDR1 MNHEY, CDR2 SVGAGI. The CDR3 is made up of 13 amino acids. The CDR3 protein is CASRSTISYEQYF. For the CDR3, the DNA is TGTGCCAGCAGGTCGACTATCTCCTACGAGCAGTACTTC.

V and J are TRBV9 and TRBJ2-1; 14 nucleotides agree with TRBD2. The CDR3 is made up of 22 amino acids. Germline V gene sequence: CDR1 SGDLS, CDR2 YYNGEE. V shed 0 bases, J shed 0 bases, and the junction held 14 bases outside the gene matches. DNA for the CDR3: TGTGCCAGCAGCGTAGCCTTCGGGACTAGCGGGAGTCGTGTGAGCTCCTACAATGAGCAGTTCTTC. Translated, it gives CASSVAFGTSGSRVSSYNEQFF. The entire variable domain, with the rest obtained from reference TRBV9 and TRBJ2-1, is as follows: DSGVTQTPKHLITATGQRVTLRCSPRSGDLSVYWYQQSLDQGLQFLIQYYNGEERAKGNILERFSAQQFPDLHSELNLSSLELGDSALYFCASSVAFGTSGSRVSSYNEQFFGPGTRLTVL.

This chain links TRBV2 with TRBJ2-7; TRBD2 matches 11 bases. V shed 7 bases, J shed 11 bases, and the junction held 10 bases outside the gene matches. The CDR3 is 13 residues long. The germline V gene has CDR1 SNHLY and CDR2 FYNNEI. CDR3 nucleotides: TGTGCCAGCAACGTCCTAGCGGGAGGTCCGGAGTACTTC. Translation: CASNVLAGGPEYF.

The CDR3 reads CASRRQGAGNTIYF. The DNA for the CDR3 is TGTGCCAGTAGAAGACAGGGGGCAGGAAACACCATATATTTT. The chain recombines TRBV19 with TRBJ1-3; 10 bases are shared with TRBD1. J gave up 4 bases and V 6 bases, and 3 bases lay outside the gene matches. The V gene's germline CDR1 is LNHDA and CDR2 SQIVND (reference sequence). This CDR3 is built from 14 residues.

V gene TRBV7-2 combines with J gene TRBJ2-7, with 8 bases identical to TRBD2. The J segment lost 5 bases and the V segment lost 8 bases, leaving 14 bases of the junction unmatched. The CDR3 spans 15 residues. Per germline, CDR1 SGHTA and CDR2 FQGNSA. CDR3 sequence (DNA): TGTGCCAGCTCCCAACTCGAAGCGGGAGATGACGAGCAGTACTTC. Amino acid sequence: CASSQLEAGDDEQYF.

The chain has TRBV6-5 and TRBJ2-1; D possibly corresponds to TRBD2 (5 bases). Trimming removed 0 bases from V and 7 bases from J, with 10 bases in between. Germline V gene data show CDR1 as MNHEY and CDR2 as SVGAGI. CDR3 length equals 14 residues. CDR3 bases: TGTGCCAGCAGTTACTCATCCGGGGTAAATGAGCAGTTCTTC. This translates into CASSYSSGVNEQFF.

The V and J genes are TRBV15 and TRBJ2-3; 10 positions agree with TRBD2. In germline, CDR1 is LNHNV, CDR2 YYDKDF (reference sequence). The CDR3 loop spans 17 amino acids. V shed 1 base and J 2 bases; nucleotides not matched to a gene: 6. CDR3: CATSRAPAGGYTDTQYF. The CDR3 coding sequence is TGTGCCACCAGCAGAGCCCCAGCGGGAGGGTACACAGATACGCAGTATTTT. The full variable domain, completed using reference TRBV15 and TRBJ2-3, is DAMVIQNPRYQVTQFGKPVTLSCSQTLNHNVMYWYQQKSSQAPKLLFHYYDKDFNNEADTPDNFQSRRPNTSFCFLDIRSPGLGDTAMYLCATSRAPAGGYTDTQYFGPGTRLTVL.